A single sample is the source of the 30 T cell receptor beta chains below, sequenced in a study of T cell responses to AZD1222 COVID-19 vaccine. TCRdb keeps only in-frame clones here, not all; method: immunoSEQ multiplex PCR. The repertoire holds 90,000 to 110,000 clones, with approximately 87% as singletons. The sample was peripheral blood, taken on day 0 of AZD1222 vaccination. These receptors were taken from an adult in good health.

This clone was observed once. V gene TRBV12-3 or TRBV12-4 combines with J gene TRBJ1-4; D is unresolved. Deletions cut 5 bases from V and 7 bases from J, with 11 bases between. The CDR3 is 13 residues long. The CDR3: CASSVRGPEKLFF. CDR3 sequence (DNA): TGTGCCAGCAGTGTCCGGGGTCCTGAAAAACTGTTTTTT.

The rearrangement uses TRBV5-5 and TRBJ2-3; no clear D. The CDR3 length is 13 residues. Germline V lookup: CDR1 SGHKS, CDR2 YYEKEE (reference sequence). Trimming pared 0 bases from V and 6 bases from J, leaving 8 bases between. The CDR3 region has the DNA TGTGCCAGCAGCTTGGGATCAGTGGATACGCAGTATTTT. This translates into CASSLGSVDTQYF.

This chain links TRBV2 with TRBJ2-7; D is uncertain. Germline loops: CDR1 SNHLY, CDR2 FYNNEI. Trimming removed 5 bases at V and 6 bases at J, with 11 bases between. CDR3 length: 12 residues. The CDR3 is CASSRGPPEQYF. The CDR3 coding sequence is TGTGCCAGCAGTCGTGGTCCACCCGAGCAGTACTTC.

V gene TRBV4-2 combines with J gene TRBJ2-7, with D tentatively TRBD1 or TRBD2 (5 bases each). Germline V gene sequence: CDR1 LGHNA, CDR2 YNFKEQ. Between the trimmed V and J ends, which lost 2 bases and 5 bases, there was a span of 13 bases. CDR3 length: 14 residues. The CDR3 coding sequence is TGTGCCAGCAGCCAAACCATCAGGGACCACGAGCAGTACTTC. It translates to CASSQTIRDHEQYF.

V gene TRBV29-1 combines with J gene TRBJ1-1, with D uncertain. V was pared by 0 bases and J by 4 bases, with 6 bases between. The CDR3 is made up of 12 amino acids. Germline V lookup: CDR1 SQVTM, CDR2 ANQGSEA. The CDR3 loop reads CSVEDLGTEAFF. The CDR3 coding sequence is TGCAGCGTTGAAGATCTAGGCACTGAAGCTTTCTTT.

This chain connects TRBV3-1 (or the pseudogene TRBV3-2) to TRBJ2-7; D remains unclear. CDR3 length: 14 residues. Germline V gives CDR1 LGHDT, CDR2 YNNKEL (reference sequence). The ends were cut back, 4 bases at V and 2 bases at J, with 12 bases in the middle. DNA for the CDR3: TGTGCCAGCAGCCCGTCGGGTTTAACCTACGAGCAGTACTTC. Protein product: CASSPSGLTYEQYF.

The chain couples TRBV15 to TRBJ2-7; TRBD2 is a possible D gene (6 bases). The CDR3 covers 14 residues. The germline V and J ends were trimmed by 3 bases and 4 bases, with 13 bases remaining between them. Germline V lookup: CDR1 LNHNV, CDR2 YYDKDF (reference sequence). The CDR3 DNA reads TGTGCCACCAGCAGGGGGGGTGGGGATTACGAGCAGTACTTC. The encoded protein is CATSRGGGDYEQYF.

The chain has TRBV5-8 and TRBJ2-7, with no clear D. With 1 base removed from V and 2 bases from J, the gap between germline ends came to 10 bases. Germline V gene data show CDR1 as SGHTS and CDR2 as YDEGEE. This CDR3 is built from 14 residues. The CDR3 is CASSLLSSTYEQYF. CDR3 nucleotides: TGTGCCAGCAGCTTGTTGTCCAGCACCTACGAGCAGTACTTC.

This rearrangement joins TRBV28 to TRBJ1-1; 10 bases agree with TRBD1. The CDR3 consists of 15 residues. V trimming: 6 bases; J trimming: 5 bases; junction bases outside the gene matches: 9. CDR1 MDHEN and CDR2 SYDVKM come from the germline V gene. The CDR3 protein is CASSPIRTGGTEAFF. CDR3 in DNA: TGTGCCAGCAGCCCTATCCGGACAGGGGGGACTGAAGCTTTCTTT. The variable domain in full, completed from reference TRBV28 and TRBJ1-1, reads DVKVTQSSRYLVKRTGEKVFLECVQDMDHENMFWYRQDPGLGLRLIYFSYDVKMKEKGDIPEGYSVSREKKERFSLILESASTNQTSMYLCASSPIRTGGTEAFFGQGTRLTVV.

The V and J genes are TRBV5-1 and TRBJ1-3; possible D gene TRBD1, 5 bases. The CDR3 length is 14 residues. Germline V gene sequence: CDR1 SGHRS, CDR2 YFSETQ. The V gene lost 2 bases and the J gene lost 2 bases, with 8 bases spanning the gap. In DNA form, the CDR3 reads TGCGCCAGCAGCTTCGCAGGGCCTGGAAACACCATATATTTT. As protein: CASSFAGPGNTIYF. The full variable domain, its missing parts supplied by reference TRBV5-1 and TRBJ1-3, is KAGVTQTPRYLIKTRGQQVTLSCSPISGHRSVSWYQQTPGQGLQFLFEYFSETQRNKGNFPGRFSGRQFSNSRSEMNVSTLELGDSALYLCASSFAGPGNTIYFGEGSWLTVV.

V is TRBV10-3 and J is TRBJ2-3, with 9 nucleotides matching TRBD2. CDR1 and CDR2 from the germline V gene are ENHRY and SYGVKD. The CDR3 is made up of 16 amino acids. V lost 2 bases, J lost 4 bases, and 7 bases stayed unmatched. CDR3: CAISEPKAGGADTQYF. CDR3 nucleotide sequence: TGTGCCATCAGTGAGCCAAAAGCGGGAGGAGCAGATACGCAGTATTTT.

The chain couples TRBV3-1 (or the pseudogene TRBV3-2) to TRBJ2-2; no clear D. Germline V gene lookup returns CDR1 LGHDT and CDR2 YNNKEL (reference sequence). The CDR3 has 14 residues. V dropped 8 bases and J dropped 0 bases, with 10 bases sitting between them. CDR3 in DNA: TGTGCCAGCGGACGGTCCGCGAACACCGGGGAGCTGTTTTTT. It encodes CASGRSANTGELFF.

The chain couples TRBV3-1 (or the pseudogene TRBV3-2) to TRBJ2-7, with D maybe TRBD2 (6 bases). The CDR3 has 15 amino acids. The V gene lost 10 bases and the J gene lost 2 bases, with 21 bases spanning the gap. The germline V gene has CDR1 LGHDT and CDR2 YNNKEL (reference sequence). The CDR3 coding sequence is TGTGCCACCAGGCTCTGGGCTAGCGTGCCCTACGAGCAGTACTTC. Translated, it gives CATRLWASVPYEQYF.

The chain recombines TRBV3-1 (or the pseudogene TRBV3-2) with TRBJ1-2, with 9 bases matching TRBD1. V lost 2 bases, J lost 4 bases, and 8 bases stayed unmatched. This CDR3 contains 16 residues. Germline assignment: CDR1 LGHDT and CDR2 YNNKEL (reference sequence). CDR3 coding DNA: TGTGCCAGCAGCCAATTAACCGGGACAGGGCGCTATGGCTACACCTTC. Translation: CASSQLTGTGRYGYTF.

The chain recombines TRBV6-5 with TRBJ2-3; possible D gene TRBD1, 6 bases. In germline, CDR1 is MNHEY, CDR2 SVGAGI. The CDR3 has 16 residues. Deletions cut 2 bases from V and 0 bases from J, with 12 bases between. CDR3 nucleotide sequence: TGTGCCAGCAGTTACGGTGGCAGGGGAAGCACAGATACGCAGTATTTT. This gives the protein CASSYGGRGSTDTQYF.

The CDR3 nucleotides are TGCGCCAGCAGCCAAGAATGGAGGGGCGGGATGAACACTGAAGCTTTCTTT. It is translated as CASSQEWRGGMNTEAFF. This chain links TRBV4-3 with TRBJ1-1, with D possibly being TRBD1 (5 bases). V was shortened by 0 bases and J by 0 bases, with 14 bases between the two germline ends. The CDR3 contains 17 residues. Germline V lookup: CDR1 LGHNA, CDR2 YSLEER.

The genes are TRBV12-3 or TRBV12-4 and TRBJ1-2; no clear D gene. V gave up 5 bases and J gave up 2 bases, with 9 bases separating them. This CDR3 has 13 amino acids. In nucleotides, the CDR3 is TGTGCCAGCAGTCCTGACCGGAACTATGGCTACACCTTC. This translates into CASSPDRNYGYTF.

The J gene is TRBJ1-2, the V gene TRBV9, with D tentatively TRBD1 (5 bases). CDR3 size: 14 residues. CDR1 is SGDLS, CDR2 YYNGEE, per germline. Trimming shortened V by 0 bases and J by 4 bases, and 10 bases separated the two germline ends. The CDR3 here is CASSVGGSGYGYTF. The CDR3 DNA reads as TGTGCCAGCAGCGTAGGGGGCTCTGGCTATGGCTACACCTTC.

This clone has just one count. The chain employs TRBV5-1 and TRBJ2-6; TRBD1 matches 10 bases. Germline V gene lookup returns CDR1 SGHRS and CDR2 YFSETQ. CDR3 length: 18 residues. The V segment lost 4 bases and the J segment 2 bases; nucleotides outside the gene matches: 9. The CDR3 region has the DNA TGCGCCAGCAGCCCGACAGGGGGCGCCCCGGCTGGGGCCAACGTCCTGACTTTC. It translates to CASSPTGGAPAGANVLTF.

The V call is TRBV27, the J call TRBJ1-2; D might be TRBD1 (5 bases). CDR1 and CDR2 (germline): MNHEY, SMNVEV (reference sequence). The CDR3 runs to 18 residues. Trimming took off 5 bases at V and 3 bases at J, with 25 bases between the two ends. CDR3 coding DNA: TGTGCCAGCAGTCGATATACCCCCGGGACCCCGAACCACTATGGCTACACCTTC. It translates to CASSRYTPGTPNHYGYTF.

The chain is built from TRBV5-1 and TRBJ2-2; 11 bases map to TRBD1. This CDR3 region has 16 residues. With 4 bases clipped from V and 2 bases from J, the junction kept 4 bases outside the gene matches. Germline-derived CDR1 and CDR2 are SGHRS and YFSETQ. CDR3 DNA: TGCGCCAGCAGCGCGGGGACAGGGGGAAACACCGGGGAGCTGTTTTTT. The encoded protein is CASSAGTGGNTGELFF.

The CDR3 loop reads CASSADRASYEQYF. DNA for the CDR3: TGTGCCAGCAGCGCCGACAGGGCTTCCTACGAGCAGTACTTC. The chain has TRBV6-5 and TRBJ2-7; 7 nucleotides agree with TRBD1. The CDR3 loop spans 14 amino acids. CDR1 is MNHEY, CDR2 SVGAGI, per germline. Trimming at V came to 6 bases and at J to 1 base, leaving 6 bases not matched to a gene.

The chain combines TRBV6-5 with TRBJ2-2, with D possibly being TRBD1 (5 bases). CDR3 size: 12 residues. The germline V and J ends were trimmed by 8 bases and 2 bases, with 6 bases remaining between them. Germline CDR1 is MNHEY and CDR2 is SVGAGI. In DNA form, the CDR3 reads TGTGCCAGCCAGGGCAACACCGGGGAGCTGTTTTTT. Translation gives CASQGNTGELFF.

The J gene is TRBJ2-5, the V gene TRBV7-9; weak D call: TRBD1 (6 bases). CDR1 and CDR2 from the germline V gene are SEHNR and FQNEAQ (reference sequence). The CDR3 is made up of 11 amino acids. V was trimmed by 10 bases and J by 5 bases, leaving 11 bases between them. CDR3 nucleotides: TGTGCCATAGGACAGTCGGAGACCCAGTACTTC. Translated: CAIGQSETQYF.

The chain combines TRBV5-8 with TRBJ1-6; the D gene is possibly TRBD1 (5 bases). The CDR3 extends over 16 amino acids. The germline gives CDR1 SGHTS, CDR2 YDEGEE. The V end was cut by 4 bases, the J end by 8 bases, with 19 bases between. The CDR3 here is CASSPTSGTRDSPLHF. In nucleotides, the CDR3 is TGTGCCAGCAGCCCCACCTCCGGGACTAGGGATTCACCCCTCCACTTT.

The chain uses TRBV5-1 and TRBJ1-3, with TRBD1 as a possible D gene (6 bases). Germline V lookup: CDR1 SGHRS, CDR2 YFSETQ. The CDR3 is 16 amino acids. Trimming removed 1 base at V and 0 bases at J, with 11 bases between. Here the CDR3 DNA reads TGCGCCAGCAGCTTGCAGGGGAGTACCTCTGGAAACACCATATATTTT. It translates to CASSLQGSTSGNTIYF.

This clone came up once. V and J are TRBV7-3 and TRBJ1-6, with a possible D match to TRBD1 (5 bases). Trimming pared 5 bases from V and 9 bases from J, leaving 14 bases between. Germline CDR1 and CDR2: SGHTA and FQGTGA. This CDR3 has 14 amino acids. For the CDR3, the DNA is TGTGCCAGCAGCCCGACTTCGGGGCGTTCACCCCTCCACTTT. This codes for CASSPTSGRSPLHF. Looking up the rest from reference TRBV7-3 and TRBJ1-6 gives the full variable domain: GAGVSQTPSNKVTEKGKYVELRCDPISGHTALYWYRQSLGQGPEFLIYFQGTGAADDSGLPNDRFFAVRPEGSVSTLKIQRTERGDSAVYLCASSPTSGRSPLHFGNGTRLTVT.

The chain uses TRBV14 and TRBJ2-1; TRBD1 matches at 8 bases. The junction had 7 bases not matched to a gene; V was cut back by 1 base and J by 8 bases. The CDR3 runs to 15 residues. The germline gives CDR1 SGHDN, CDR2 FVKESK. CDR3 bases: TGTGCCAGCAGCCAAGGCCAGACAGGGGTCCATGAGCAGTTCTTC. Translating gives CASSQGQTGVHEQFF.

The V and J genes are TRBV11-3 and TRBJ1-1; D may be TRBD1 (6 bases). The CDR3 runs to 14 residues. V lost 6 bases and J 3 bases, leaving 14 bases between the germline ends. Germline values: CDR1 SGHNT, CDR2 YENEEA. The CDR3 nucleotides are TGTGCCAGCAGTCGCCACAGGGCGGACACTGAAGCTTTCTTT. Its protein is CASSRHRADTEAFF.

The chain has TRBV18 and TRBJ2-5, with D uncertain. CDR1 and CDR2 from the germline V gene are KGHSH and LQKENI. The V gene lost 4 bases and the J gene lost 1 base, with 7 bases spanning the gap. The CDR3 is 13 amino acids. As DNA, the CDR3 is TGTGCCAGCTCACGGGCCATCCAAGAGACCCAGTACTTC. It yields the protein CASSRAIQETQYF.